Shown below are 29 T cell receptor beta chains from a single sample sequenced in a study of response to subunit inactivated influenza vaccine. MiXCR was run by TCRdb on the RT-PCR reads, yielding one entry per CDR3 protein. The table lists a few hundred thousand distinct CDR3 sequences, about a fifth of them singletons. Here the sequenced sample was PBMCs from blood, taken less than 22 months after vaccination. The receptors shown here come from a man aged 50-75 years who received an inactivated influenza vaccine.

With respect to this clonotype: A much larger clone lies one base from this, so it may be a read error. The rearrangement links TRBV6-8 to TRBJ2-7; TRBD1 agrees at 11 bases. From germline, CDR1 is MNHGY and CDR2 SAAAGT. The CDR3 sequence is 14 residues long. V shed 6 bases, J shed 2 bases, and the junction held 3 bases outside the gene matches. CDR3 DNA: TGTGCCAGCAGATCGGGACAGGGGGCCTACGAGCAGTACTTC. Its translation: CASRSGQGAYEQYF.

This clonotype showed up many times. The DNA of the CDR3 is TGCAGCGTAAAACGGGACAGGTACACTGAAGCTTTCTTT. Encoded protein: CSVKRDRYTEAFF. V is TRBV29-1 and J is TRBJ1-1; 8 nucleotides agree with TRBD1. V was clipped by 6 bases and J by 3 bases; unmatched bases: 6. Germline assignment: CDR1 SQVTM and CDR2 ANQGSEA. This CDR3 region has 13 residues.

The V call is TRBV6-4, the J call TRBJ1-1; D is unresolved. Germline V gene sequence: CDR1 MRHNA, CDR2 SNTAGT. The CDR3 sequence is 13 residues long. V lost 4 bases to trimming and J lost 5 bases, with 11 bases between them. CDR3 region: CASSASVGTEAFF. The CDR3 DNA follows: TGTGCCAGCAGTGCCTCGGTAGGGACTGAAGCTTTCTTT.

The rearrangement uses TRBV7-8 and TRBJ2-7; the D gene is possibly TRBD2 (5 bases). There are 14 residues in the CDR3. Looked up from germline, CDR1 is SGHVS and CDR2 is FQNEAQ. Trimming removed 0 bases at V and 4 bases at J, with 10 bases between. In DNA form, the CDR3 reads TGTGCCAGCAGCTTAGCGTGGCCGGGATACGAGCAGTACTTC. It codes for CASSLAWPGYEQYF.

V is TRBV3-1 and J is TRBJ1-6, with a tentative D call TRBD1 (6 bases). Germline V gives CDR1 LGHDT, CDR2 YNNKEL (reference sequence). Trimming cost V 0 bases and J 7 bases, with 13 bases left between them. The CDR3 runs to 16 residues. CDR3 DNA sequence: TGTGCCAGCAGCCAAGACCCGGGGGCTCGGAATTCACCCCTCCACTTT. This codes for CASSQDPGARNSPLHF.

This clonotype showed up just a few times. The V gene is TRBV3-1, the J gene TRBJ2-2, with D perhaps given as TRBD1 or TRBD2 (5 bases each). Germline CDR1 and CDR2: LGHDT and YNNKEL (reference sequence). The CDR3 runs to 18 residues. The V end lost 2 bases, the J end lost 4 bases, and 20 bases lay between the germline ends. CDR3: CASSQWGTTRVGTGELFF. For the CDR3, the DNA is TGTGCCAGCAGCCAATGGGGGACCACTCGTGTAGGCACCGGGGAGCTGTTTTTT.

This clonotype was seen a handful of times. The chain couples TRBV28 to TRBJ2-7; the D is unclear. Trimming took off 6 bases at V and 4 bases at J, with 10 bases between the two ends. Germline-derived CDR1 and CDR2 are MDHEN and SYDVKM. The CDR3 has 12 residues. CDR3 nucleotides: TGTGCCAGCAGCCGAGGAAGATACGAGCAGTACTTC. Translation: CASSRGRYEQYF. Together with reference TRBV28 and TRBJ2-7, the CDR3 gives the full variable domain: DVKVTQSSRYLVKRTGEKVFLECVQDMDHENMFWYRQDPGLGLRLIYFSYDVKMKEKGDIPEGYSVSREKKERFSLILESASTNQTSMYLCASSRGRYEQYFGPGTRLTVT.

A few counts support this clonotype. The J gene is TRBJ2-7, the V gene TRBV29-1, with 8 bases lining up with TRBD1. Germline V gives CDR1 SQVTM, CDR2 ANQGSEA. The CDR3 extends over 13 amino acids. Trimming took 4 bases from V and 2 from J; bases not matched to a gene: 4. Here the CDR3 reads CSVAGTGAYEQYF. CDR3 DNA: TGCAGCGTTGCCGGGACAGGTGCCTACGAGCAGTACTTC.

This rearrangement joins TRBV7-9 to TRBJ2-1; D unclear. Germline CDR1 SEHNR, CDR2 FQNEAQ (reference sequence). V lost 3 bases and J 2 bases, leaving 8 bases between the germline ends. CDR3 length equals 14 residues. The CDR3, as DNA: TGTGCCAGCAGCTTTGGTATTACCTACAATGAGCAGTTCTTC. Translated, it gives CASSFGITYNEQFF.

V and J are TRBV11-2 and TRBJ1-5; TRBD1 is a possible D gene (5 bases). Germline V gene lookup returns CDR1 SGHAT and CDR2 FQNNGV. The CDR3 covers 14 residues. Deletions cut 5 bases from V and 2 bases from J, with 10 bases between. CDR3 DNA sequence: TGTGCCAGCAGCGCGGGACTTGGCAATCAGCCCCAGCATTTT. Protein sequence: CASSAGLGNQPQHF.

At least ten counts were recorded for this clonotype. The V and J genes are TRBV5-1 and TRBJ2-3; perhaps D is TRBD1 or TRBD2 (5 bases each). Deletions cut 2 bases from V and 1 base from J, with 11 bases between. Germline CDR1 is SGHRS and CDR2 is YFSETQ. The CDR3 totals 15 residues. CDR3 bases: TGCGCCAGCAGCTTTGGGGGAGCGGGCACAGATACGCAGTATTTT. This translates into CASSFGGAGTDTQYF.

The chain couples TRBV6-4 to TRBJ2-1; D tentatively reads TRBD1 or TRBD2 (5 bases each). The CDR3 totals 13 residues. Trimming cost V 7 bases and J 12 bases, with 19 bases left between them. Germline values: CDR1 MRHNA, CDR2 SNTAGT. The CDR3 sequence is CASNNIIRERQFF. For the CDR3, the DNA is TGTGCCAGCAACAATATTATCAGGGAGCGGCAGTTCTTC.

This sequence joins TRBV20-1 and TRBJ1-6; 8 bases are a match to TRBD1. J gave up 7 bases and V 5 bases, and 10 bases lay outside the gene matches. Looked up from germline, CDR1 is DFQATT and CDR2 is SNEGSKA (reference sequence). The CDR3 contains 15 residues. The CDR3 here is CSASRTGFDNSPLHF. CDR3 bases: TGCAGTGCTTCACGGACAGGGTTCGACAATTCACCCCTCCACTTT.

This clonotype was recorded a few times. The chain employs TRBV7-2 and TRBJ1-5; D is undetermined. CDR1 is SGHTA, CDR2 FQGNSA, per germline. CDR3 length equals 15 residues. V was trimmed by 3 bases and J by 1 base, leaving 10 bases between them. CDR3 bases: TGTGCCAGCAGCTTGGAGTCCTTGAGCAATCAGCCCCAGCATTTT. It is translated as CASSLESLSNQPQHF.

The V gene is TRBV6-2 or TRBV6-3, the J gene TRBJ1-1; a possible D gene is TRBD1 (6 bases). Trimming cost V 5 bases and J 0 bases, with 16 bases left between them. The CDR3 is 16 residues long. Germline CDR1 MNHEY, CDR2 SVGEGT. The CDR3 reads CASSPGHPFVNTEAFF. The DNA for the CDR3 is TGTGCCAGCAGTCCGGGACACCCCTTTGTGAACACTGAAGCTTTCTTT.

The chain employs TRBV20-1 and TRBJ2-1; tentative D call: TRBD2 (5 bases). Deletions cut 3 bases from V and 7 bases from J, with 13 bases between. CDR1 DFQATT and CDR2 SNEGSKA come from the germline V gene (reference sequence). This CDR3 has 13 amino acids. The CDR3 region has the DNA TGCAGTGCTAGCGCCGGGAATAGGAATGAGCAGTTCTTC. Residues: CSASAGNRNEQFF.

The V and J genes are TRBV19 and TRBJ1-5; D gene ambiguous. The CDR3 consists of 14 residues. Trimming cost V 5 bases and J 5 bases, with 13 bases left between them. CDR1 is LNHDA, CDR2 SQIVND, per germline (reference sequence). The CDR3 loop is CASSPRMGYQPQHF. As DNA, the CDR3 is TGTGCCAGTAGTCCCCGGATGGGGTATCAGCCCCAGCATTTT.

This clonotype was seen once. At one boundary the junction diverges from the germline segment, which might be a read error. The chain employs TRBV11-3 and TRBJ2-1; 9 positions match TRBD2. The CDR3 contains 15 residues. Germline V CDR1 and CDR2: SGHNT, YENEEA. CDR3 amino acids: CASSLGGLATNEEFF. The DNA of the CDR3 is TGTGCCAGCAGCTTAGGGGGACTAGCTACCAATGAGGAGTTCTTC.

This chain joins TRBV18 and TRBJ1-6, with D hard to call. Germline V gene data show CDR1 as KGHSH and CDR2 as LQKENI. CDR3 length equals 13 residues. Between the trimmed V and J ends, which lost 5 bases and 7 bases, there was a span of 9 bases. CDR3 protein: CASSIDGNSPLHF. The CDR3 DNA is TGTGCCAGCTCAATTGACGGAAATTCACCCCTCCACTTT.

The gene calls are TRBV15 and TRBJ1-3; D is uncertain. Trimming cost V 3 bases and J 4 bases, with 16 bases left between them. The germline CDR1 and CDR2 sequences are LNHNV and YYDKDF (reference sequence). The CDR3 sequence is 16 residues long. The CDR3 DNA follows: TGTGCCACCAGCAGTTCGCCTCGATCGAAGGGAAACACCATATATTTT. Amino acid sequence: CATSSSPRSKGNTIYF.

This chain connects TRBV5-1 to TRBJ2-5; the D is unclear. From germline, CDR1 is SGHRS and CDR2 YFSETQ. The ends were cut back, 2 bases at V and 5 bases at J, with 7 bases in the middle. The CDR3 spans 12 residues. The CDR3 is CASSLMLETQYF. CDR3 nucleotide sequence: TGCGCCAGCAGCTTAATGTTGGAGACCCAGTACTTC.

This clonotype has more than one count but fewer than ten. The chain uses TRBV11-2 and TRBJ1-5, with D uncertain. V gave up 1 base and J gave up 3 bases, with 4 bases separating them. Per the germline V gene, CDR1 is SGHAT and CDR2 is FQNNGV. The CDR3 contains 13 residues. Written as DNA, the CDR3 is TGTGCCAGCAGCTTAGTTGCCAATCAGCCCCAGCATTTT. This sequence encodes CASSLVANQPQHF.

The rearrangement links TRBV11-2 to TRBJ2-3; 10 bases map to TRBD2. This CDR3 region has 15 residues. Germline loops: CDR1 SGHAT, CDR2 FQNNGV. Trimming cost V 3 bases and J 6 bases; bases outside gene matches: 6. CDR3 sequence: CASSFGLAGVDTQYF. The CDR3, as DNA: TGTGCCAGCAGCTTTGGTCTAGCGGGGGTCGATACGCAGTATTTT.

CDR3 sequence: CASSATGRISTDTQYF. The CDR3 DNA is TGTGCCAGCAGCGCGACAGGGAGAATTAGCACAGATACGCAGTATTTT. This sequence joins TRBV7-9 and TRBJ2-3; 7 bases fit TRBD1. The CDR3 has 16 residues. CDR1 SEHNR and CDR2 FQNEAQ come from the germline V gene (reference sequence). The J segment lost 0 bases and the V segment lost 5 bases, leaving 8 bases of the junction unmatched.

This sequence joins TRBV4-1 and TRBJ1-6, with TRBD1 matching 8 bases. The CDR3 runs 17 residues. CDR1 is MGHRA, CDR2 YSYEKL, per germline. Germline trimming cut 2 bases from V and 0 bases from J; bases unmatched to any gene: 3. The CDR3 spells CASSQFGTGSYNSPLHF. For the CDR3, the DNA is TGCGCCAGCAGCCAATTCGGGACAGGCTCCTATAATTCACCCCTCCACTTT.

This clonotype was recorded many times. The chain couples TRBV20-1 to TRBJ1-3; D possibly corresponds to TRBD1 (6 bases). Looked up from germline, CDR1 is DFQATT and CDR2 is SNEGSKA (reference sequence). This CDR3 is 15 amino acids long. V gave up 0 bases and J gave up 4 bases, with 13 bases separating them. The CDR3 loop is CSARDVAGVGNTIYF. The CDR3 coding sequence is TGCAGTGCTAGAGATGTAGCAGGGGTGGGAAACACCATATATTTT.

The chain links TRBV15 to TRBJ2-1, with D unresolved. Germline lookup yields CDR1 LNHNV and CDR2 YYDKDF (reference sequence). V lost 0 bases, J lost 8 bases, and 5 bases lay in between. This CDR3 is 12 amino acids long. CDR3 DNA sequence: TGTGCCACCAGCAGAGATTGGGATGAGCAGTTCTTC. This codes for CATSRDWDEQFF. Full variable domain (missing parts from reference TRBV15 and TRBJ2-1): DAMVIQNPRYQVTQFGKPVTLSCSQTLNHNVMYWYQQKSSQAPKLLFHYYDKDFNNEADTPDNFQSRRPNTSFCFLDIRSPGLGDTAMYLCATSRDWDEQFFGPGTRLTVL.

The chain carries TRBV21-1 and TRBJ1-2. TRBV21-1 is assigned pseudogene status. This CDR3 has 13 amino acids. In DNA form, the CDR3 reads TGTGCCAGCAGCAAAGTTGGTGAGAATGGCTACACCTTC. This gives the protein CASSKVGENGYTF.

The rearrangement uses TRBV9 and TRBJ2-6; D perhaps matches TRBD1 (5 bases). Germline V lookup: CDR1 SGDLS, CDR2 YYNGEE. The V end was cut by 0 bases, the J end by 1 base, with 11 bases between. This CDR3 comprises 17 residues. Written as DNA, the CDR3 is TGTGCCAGCAGCGTAGACCAGGGTGTTTCTGGGGCCAACGTCCTGACTTTC. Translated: CASSVDQGVSGANVLTF.